Below are 8 T cell receptor beta chains sequenced from a single sample in a study of T cell responses to AZD1222 COVID-19 vaccine. Here immunoSEQ multiplex PCR was the method, and the copy in TCRdb shows in-frame clones only, minus some. The sample consists of some 120,000 clones, 80% to 90% of them appearing once. Sample: peripheral blood, taken on day 0 of AZD1222 vaccination. The receptors shown here come from an adult in good health.

V and J are TRBV19 and TRBJ1-5, with TRBD1 identical over 9 bases. V was clipped by 4 bases and J by 7 bases; unmatched bases: 5. The CDR3 has 14 residues. Germline V CDR1 and CDR2: LNHDA, SQIVND (reference sequence). CDR3 in amino acids: CASSKQGARQPQHF. The CDR3 bases are TGTGCCAGTAGTAAACAGGGGGCAAGACAGCCCCAGCATTTT.

The CDR3 is CASSESDWDYGYTF. Here the CDR3 DNA reads TGTGCCAGCAGTGAGTCCGACTGGGACTATGGCTACACCTTC. The genes are TRBV25-1 and TRBJ1-2, with unresolved D. The CDR3 is 14 residues long. V gave up 3 bases and J gave up 3 bases, with 11 bases separating them. Per germline, CDR1 MGHDK and CDR2 SYGVNS.

The gene calls are TRBV5-4 and TRBJ1-1; 9 bases match TRBD1. The CDR3 is 14 residues long. The trim removed 4 bases at V and 4 bases at J, leaving 5 bases unmatched. Germline-derived CDR1 and CDR2 are SGHNT and YYREEE (reference sequence). CDR3 residues: CASSTRDRVTEAFF. The CDR3 DNA sequence: TGTGCCAGCAGCACCCGGGACAGGGTCACTGAAGCTTTCTTT.

The chain carries TRBV30 and TRBJ2-5; 7 nucleotides line up with TRBD2. The germline V gene has CDR1 GTSNPN and CDR2 SVGIG (reference sequence). CDR3 size: 11 residues. The V gene end was trimmed by 7 bases and the J gene end by 7 bases; junction bases not matched to a gene: 6. DNA of the CDR3: TGTGCCTTGACTAGCCTTGGGACCCAGTACTTC. Its translation is CALTSLGTQYF.

This chain links TRBV7-3 with TRBJ2-1; 7 bases fit TRBD1. This CDR3 comprises 15 residues. Germline trimming cut 2 bases from V and 4 bases from J; bases unmatched to any gene: 5. Per the germline V gene, CDR1 is SGHTA and CDR2 is FQGTGA. CDR3 sequence reads: CASSLVGQLYNEQFF. The CDR3 DNA reads TGTGCCAGCAGCTTAGTGGGACAGCTTTACAATGAGCAGTTCTTC.

The chain combines TRBV5-6 with TRBJ1-5; D perhaps matches TRBD1 (5 bases). This CDR3 has 12 amino acids. Germline CDR1 SGHDT, CDR2 YYEEEE. V shed 5 bases and J shed 5 bases, with 8 bases lying between them. CDR3 nucleotides: TGTGCCAGCAGTTGGGGGGATCAGCCCCAGCATTTT. Amino acid sequence: CASSWGDQPQHF.

The chain recombines TRBV7-3 with TRBJ2-1; 11 bases line up with TRBD2. The CDR3 runs 13 residues. In germline, CDR1 is SGHTA, CDR2 FQGTGA. With V trimmed by 2 bases and J by 14 bases, 5 bases remained unmatched. CDR3 in amino acids: CASSLGLAGRKFF. The DNA of the CDR3 is TGTGCCAGCAGCTTAGGACTAGCGGGTAGGAAGTTCTTC. The variable domain in full, completed from reference TRBV7-3 and TRBJ2-1, reads GAGVSQTPSNKVTEKGKYVELRCDPISGHTALYWYRQSLGQGPEFLIYFQGTGAADDSGLPNDRFFAVRPEGSVSTLKIQRTERGDSAVYLCASSLGLAGRKFFGPGTRLTVL.

V gene TRBV7-2 combines with J gene TRBJ2-3; D call uncertain. This CDR3 has 13 amino acids. Germline V gene lookup returns CDR1 SGHTA and CDR2 FQGNSA. V was clipped by 3 bases and J by 1 base, with 5 bases between them. The CDR3 is CASSFVGTDTQYF. Here the CDR3 DNA reads TGTGCCAGCAGCTTCGTCGGCACAGATACGCAGTATTTT. The variable domain in full, with the rest retrieved from reference TRBV7-2 and TRBJ2-3, is GAGVSQSPSNKVTEKGKDVELRCDPISGHTALYWYRQSLGQGLEFLIYFQGNSAPDKSGLPSDRFSAERTGGSVSTLTIQRTQQEDSAVYLCASSFVGTDTQYFGPGTRLTVL.